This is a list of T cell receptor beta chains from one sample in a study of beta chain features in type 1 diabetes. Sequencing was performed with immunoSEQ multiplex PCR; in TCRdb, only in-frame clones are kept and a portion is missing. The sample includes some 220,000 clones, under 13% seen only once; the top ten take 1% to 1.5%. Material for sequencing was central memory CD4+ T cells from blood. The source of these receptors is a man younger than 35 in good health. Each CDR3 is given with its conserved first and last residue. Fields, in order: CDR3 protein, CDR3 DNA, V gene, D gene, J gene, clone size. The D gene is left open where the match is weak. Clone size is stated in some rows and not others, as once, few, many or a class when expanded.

cdr3_aa: CASSLGNSGANVLTF
cdr3_nt: TGTGCCAGCAGCTTGGGAAACTCTGGGGCCAACGTCCTGACTTTC
v_call: TRBV11-2
d_call: .
j_call: TRBJ2-6
clone_size: few

cdr3_aa: CASSSYGGRTEAFF
cdr3_nt: TGTGCCAGCAGTAGCTACGGGGGGAGGACTGAAGCTTTCTTT
v_call: TRBV2
d_call: .
j_call: TRBJ1-1
clone_size: few

cdr3_aa: CASSHTSASTDTQYF
cdr3_nt: TGTGCCAGCAGCCATACTAGCGCAAGCACAGATACGCAGTATTTT
v_call: TRBV4-2
d_call: TRBD2
j_call: TRBJ2-3
clone_size: few

cdr3_aa: CASSWTGQETQYF
cdr3_nt: TGTGCCAGCAGTTGGACAGGTCAAGAGACCCAGTACTTC
v_call: TRBV6-5
d_call: TRBD1
j_call: TRBJ2-5
clone_size: .

cdr3_aa: CASSPGTAITSGNTIYF
cdr3_nt: TGTGCCAGCAGCCCCGGGACAGCCATAACGTCTGGAAACACCATATATTTT
v_call: TRBV7-9
d_call: TRBD1
j_call: TRBJ1-3
clone_size: few

cdr3_aa: CSAGYGGGETQYF
cdr3_nt: TGCAGCGCTGGATACGGGGGGGGCGAGACCCAGTACTTC
v_call: TRBV29-1
d_call: TRBD2
j_call: TRBJ2-5
clone_size: few

cdr3_aa: CSASGEETQYF
cdr3_nt: TGCAGTGCGAGCGGAGAAGAGACCCAGTACTTC
v_call: TRBV20-1
d_call: .
j_call: TRBJ2-5
clone_size: .

cdr3_aa: CASSDWSGYQETQYF
cdr3_nt: TGTGCCAGCAGTGATTGGTCCGGGTACCAAGAGACCCAGTACTTC
v_call: TRBV2
d_call: .
j_call: TRBJ2-5
clone_size: few

cdr3_aa: CASSSYETQYF
cdr3_nt: TGTGCCAGCAGTTCCTACGAGACCCAGTACTTC
v_call: TRBV7-9
d_call: .
j_call: TRBJ2-5
clone_size: many

cdr3_aa: CASSVSGLTYEQYF
cdr3_nt: TGTGCCAGCAGCGTAAGCGGACTCACCTACGAGCAGTACTTC
v_call: TRBV9
d_call: .
j_call: TRBJ2-7
clone_size: many

cdr3_aa: CASSSPLNEQFF
cdr3_nt: TGTGCCAGCAGTTCTCCCCTGAATGAGCAGTTCTTC
v_call: TRBV27
d_call: .
j_call: TRBJ2-1
clone_size: few

cdr3_aa: CASSPWDSAQETQYF
cdr3_nt: TGCGCCAGCAGCCCCTGGGACAGCGCCCAAGAGACCCAGTACTTC
v_call: TRBV5-1
d_call: TRBD1
j_call: TRBJ2-5
clone_size: few

cdr3_aa: CASSGALSEQFF
cdr3_nt: TGTGCCAGCAGCGGGGCCTTAAGTGAGCAGTTCTTC
v_call: TRBV7-6
d_call: .
j_call: TRBJ2-1
clone_size: many

cdr3_aa: CASSLGAYEQYF
cdr3_nt: TGTGCCAGCAGTCTAGGTGCTTACGAGCAGTACTTC
v_call: TRBV28
d_call: .
j_call: TRBJ2-7
clone_size: .

cdr3_aa: CAWSRLAGEQYF
cdr3_nt: TGTGCCTGGAGTCGACTAGCGGGCGAGCAGTACTTC
v_call: TRBV30
d_call: TRBD2
j_call: TRBJ2-7
clone_size: .

cdr3_aa: CAGNRANTEAFF
cdr3_nt: TGTGCCGGGAACAGGGCCAACACTGAAGCTTTCTTT
v_call: TRBV30
d_call: .
j_call: TRBJ1-1
clone_size: .

cdr3_aa: CASRSTGTNEKLFF
cdr3_nt: TGTGCCAGCAGATCGACAGGGACGAATGAAAAACTGTTTTTT
v_call: TRBV28
d_call: TRBD1
j_call: TRBJ1-4
clone_size: few

cdr3_aa: CASSLLNSESYEQYF
cdr3_nt: TGTGCCAGCAGCTTATTAAACAGTGAGTCCTACGAGCAGTACTTC
v_call: TRBV5-4
d_call: .
j_call: TRBJ2-7
clone_size: .

cdr3_aa: CAWSPGKNIQYF
cdr3_nt: TGTGCCTGGAGTCCGGGTAAAAACATTCAGTACTTC
v_call: TRBV30
d_call: .
j_call: TRBJ2-4
clone_size: once

cdr3_aa: CASTRTNARYEQYF
cdr3_nt: TGTGCCAGCACAAGGACCAACGCTCGCTACGAGCAGTACTTC
v_call: TRBV2
d_call: .
j_call: TRBJ2-7
clone_size: .

cdr3_aa: CASSKGTGESETQYF
cdr3_nt: TGTGCCAGCAGTAAAGGGACAGGGGAGTCGGAGACCCAGTACTTC
v_call: TRBV6-5
d_call: TRBD1
j_call: TRBJ2-5
clone_size: .

cdr3_aa: CASSVAWGTRTYNEQFF
cdr3_nt: TGTGCCAGCAGCGTAGCTTGGGGGACACGGACCTACAATGAGCAGTTCTTC
v_call: TRBV9
d_call: .
j_call: TRBJ2-1
clone_size: .

cdr3_aa: CASSSGHYNEQFF
cdr3_nt: TGTGCCAGCAGCTCGGGACATTACAATGAGCAGTTCTTC
v_call: TRBV7-2
d_call: .
j_call: TRBJ2-1
clone_size: .

cdr3_aa: CASSLAGAEQFF
cdr3_nt: TGTGCCAGCAGCTTAGCCGGGGCGGAGCAGTTCTTC
v_call: TRBV7-2
d_call: .
j_call: TRBJ2-1
clone_size: few

cdr3_aa: CATSLLSGLAKSQFF
cdr3_nt: TGTGCCACCAGCCTGCTGTCTGGACTAGCAAAAAGTCAGTTCTTC
v_call: TRBV15
d_call: TRBD2
j_call: TRBJ2-1
clone_size: once

cdr3_aa: CASSSATPEAFF
cdr3_nt: TGTGCCAGCAGTTCCGCTACACCTGAAGCTTTCTTT
v_call: TRBV28
d_call: .
j_call: TRBJ1-1
clone_size: many

cdr3_aa: CASSRTTSTDTQYF
cdr3_nt: TGTGCCAGCAGCCGGACTACTAGCACAGATACGCAGTATTTT
v_call: TRBV7-6
d_call: .
j_call: TRBJ2-3
clone_size: few

cdr3_aa: CASSVGLAGSYNEQFF
cdr3_nt: TGTGCCAGCAGCGTGGGACTAGCGGGCTCCTACAATGAGCAGTTCTTC
v_call: TRBV7-3
d_call: TRBD2
j_call: TRBJ2-1
clone_size: few

cdr3_aa: CASSISGSRETQYF
cdr3_nt: TGTGCCAGCAGCATTTCAGGGAGCCGGGAGACCCAGTACTTC
v_call: TRBV9
d_call: .
j_call: TRBJ2-5
clone_size: many

cdr3_aa: CASRGLAGFTDTQYF
cdr3_nt: TGTGCCAGCAGGGGACTAGCGGGGTTCACAGATACGCAGTATTTT
v_call: TRBV28
d_call: TRBD2
j_call: TRBJ2-3
clone_size: .

cdr3_aa: CASSPPGGANVLTF
cdr3_nt: TGTGCCAGCAGTCCCCCAGGAGGGGCCAACGTCCTGACTTTC
v_call: TRBV28
d_call: .
j_call: TRBJ2-6
clone_size: many

cdr3_aa: CAWRSGQGDAGELFF
cdr3_nt: TGTGCCTGGAGATCAGGACAGGGGGATGCCGGGGAGCTGTTTTTT
v_call: TRBV30
d_call: TRBD1
j_call: TRBJ2-2
clone_size: few

cdr3_aa: CASSSGSGSVYEQYF
cdr3_nt: TGTGCCAGCAGTTCCGGTAGCGGGAGTGTGTACGAGCAGTACTTC
v_call: TRBV28
d_call: TRBD2
j_call: TRBJ2-7
clone_size: .

cdr3_aa: CASSYSGRAPYNEQFF
cdr3_nt: TGTGCCAGCAGCTATAGCGGGAGGGCACCCTACAATGAGCAGTTCTTC
v_call: TRBV11-2
d_call: TRBD2
j_call: TRBJ2-1
clone_size: few

cdr3_aa: CASSVGPTDGEKLFF
cdr3_nt: TGTGCCAGCAGCGTAGGTCCCACGGACGGTGAAAAACTGTTTTTT
v_call: TRBV9
d_call: .
j_call: TRBJ1-4
clone_size: few

cdr3_aa: CASSRGGVSGANVLTF
cdr3_nt: TGTGCCAGCTCCCGAGGCGGGGTCTCTGGGGCCAACGTCCTGACTTTC
v_call: TRBV25-1
d_call: .
j_call: TRBJ2-6
clone_size: few

cdr3_aa: CASSPRGAGGRGEQFF
cdr3_nt: TGTGCCAGCAGTCCCCGGGGGGCGGGAGGCCGCGGTGAGCAGTTCTTC
v_call: TRBV28
d_call: TRBD2
j_call: TRBJ2-1
clone_size: few

cdr3_aa: CASSSTEYEQYF
cdr3_nt: TGTGCCAGCAGTTCGACGGAATACGAGCAGTACTTC
v_call: TRBV28
d_call: .
j_call: TRBJ2-7
clone_size: many

cdr3_aa: CAWRKKGGREQYF
cdr3_nt: TGTGCCTGGAGAAAAAAAGGGGGGAGGGAGCAGTACTTC
v_call: TRBV30
d_call: .
j_call: TRBJ2-7
clone_size: few

cdr3_aa: CASSLARVAAYEQYF
cdr3_nt: TGTGCCAGCAGCTTAGCCCGGGTGGCAGCCTACGAGCAGTACTTC
v_call: TRBV7-2
d_call: .
j_call: TRBJ2-7
clone_size: few

cdr3_aa: CASSFRAGAGWFF
cdr3_nt: TGTGCCAGCAGTTTTAGAGCGGGAGCGGGTTGGTTCTTC
v_call: TRBV27
d_call: TRBD2
j_call: TRBJ2-1
clone_size: .

cdr3_aa: CASSPQGAGETQYF
cdr3_nt: TGTGCCAGCAGCCCCCAGGGGGCAGGGGAGACCCAGTACTTC
v_call: TRBV6-5
d_call: TRBD1
j_call: TRBJ2-5
clone_size: few

cdr3_aa: CASSEGVASGPYNEQFF
cdr3_nt: TGTGCCAGCAGTGAGGGCGTCGCTAGCGGGCCCTACAATGAGCAGTTCTTC
v_call: TRBV6-1
d_call: TRBD2
j_call: TRBJ2-1
clone_size: few

cdr3_aa: CASSHPKQREWSYEQYF
cdr3_nt: TGTGCCAGCAGCCACCCGAAGCAGCGGGAGTGGTCCTACGAGCAGTACTTC
v_call: TRBV5-6
d_call: TRBD2
j_call: TRBJ2-7
clone_size: few

cdr3_aa: CAWSRQGGSAGANVLTF
cdr3_nt: TGTGCCTGGAGTCGACAGGGTGGAAGCGCTGGGGCCAACGTCCTGACTTTC
v_call: TRBV30
d_call: TRBD1
j_call: TRBJ2-6
clone_size: few